This T cell receptor beta chain was retrieved from a study of blood T cell repertoires in COVID-19. For the study at large: COVID-19 samples collected from the United States, Italy and Spain covered acute and convalescent phases. Sources were T cells, B-cell-depleted T cells, or PBMCs; the material itself was cDNA or gDNA.

V gave up 4 bases and J gave up 5 bases, with 11 bases separating them. The CDR3 runs to 13 residues. Per germline, CDR1 LGHDT and CDR2 YNNKEL (reference sequence). Original processing methods: Amplification from reference gene primers served as the basis for estimated nucleated cell counts. Using immunoSEQ multiplex PCR, the repertoire was profiled, and TCRdb retains in-frame clones only, with some absent. V, J and clone size are those of that table, while D and trimming were read from the DNA. The sample shows about 85,000 clones, about 92% of them seen only once. The TCR originated in a man aged 45-65 years with acute or convalescent COVID-19. This chain uses TRBV3-1 (or the pseudogene TRBV3-2) with TRBJ1-1; a weak D match, TRBD1 (5 bases). Material: peripheral blood. This chain's CDR3 is CASSPRGVTEAFF. In DNA, the CDR3 is TGTGCCAGCAGCCCCCGGGGGGTAACTGAAGCTTTCTTT.